These 23 T cell receptor beta chains came from one sample sequenced in a study of blood T cell repertoires in COVID-19. Assay used: immunoSEQ multiplex PCR; TCRdb lists only in-frame clones, some missing. The table lists approximately 120,000 clones, 60% to 80% of them singletons. Sequencing used peripheral blood. These receptors all come from an elderly man with COVID-19, enrolled during active disease.

The V and J genes are TRBV28 and TRBJ2-5, with 7 bases identical to TRBD1. CDR3 size: 13 residues. Germline CDR1 MDHEN, CDR2 SYDVKM. Trimming took 5 bases from V and 5 from J; bases not matched to a gene: 5. The CDR3 DNA reads TGTGCCAGCAGTCGCAGGGGGTGGGAGACCCAGTACTTC. As protein: CASSRRGWETQYF.

The chain carries TRBV6-5 and TRBJ1-5; D is perhaps TRBD1 (6 bases). The CDR3 spans 15 residues. Germline loops: CDR1 MNHEY, CDR2 SVGAGI. The V end was cut by 4 bases, the J end by 2 bases, with 12 bases between. DNA of the CDR3: TGTGCCAGCAGTTTAAACAGGGTCGGCAATCAGCCCCAGCATTTT. Translating gives CASSLNRVGNQPQHF.

This rearrangement joins TRBV19 to TRBJ2-7; D possibly corresponds to TRBD1 (5 bases). Trimming removed 6 bases at V and 0 bases at J, with 18 bases between. The length of the CDR3 is 16 residues. CDR1 is LNHDA, CDR2 SQIVND, per germline (reference sequence). CDR3 sequence reads: CASSERGSVISYEQYF. The CDR3 coding sequence is TGTGCCAGTAGCGAAAGGGGCAGCGTTATCTCCTACGAGCAGTACTTC.

The chain has TRBV10-3 and TRBJ2-7; 8 nucleotides match TRBD1. This CDR3 contains 14 residues. CDR1 and CDR2 from the germline V gene are ENHRY and SYGVKD. Germline trimming cut 3 bases from V and 3 bases from J; bases unmatched to any gene: 4. The CDR3 reads CAISEPDRGYEQYF. The CDR3 nucleotides read TGTGCCATCAGTGAACCCGACAGGGGCTACGAGCAGTACTTC.

The chain couples TRBV28 to TRBJ1-1; D is ambiguous. In germline, CDR1 is MDHEN, CDR2 SYDVKM. V was clipped by 6 bases and J by 0 bases, with 14 bases between them. This CDR3 comprises 15 residues. CDR3 region: CASRSLADMNTEAFF. In DNA, the CDR3 is TGTGCCAGCAGATCCCTTGCAGACATGAACACTGAAGCTTTCTTT.

V gene TRBV28 combines with J gene TRBJ2-3, with D perhaps matching TRBD2 (6 bases). Germline V gene sequence: CDR1 MDHEN, CDR2 SYDVKM. V shed 11 bases and J shed 0 bases, with 21 bases lying between them. This CDR3 contains 16 residues. The CDR3 DNA follows: TGTGCCGTCGGGAGAAGCGGGCAAACTAGCACAGATACGCAGTATTTT. Protein sequence: CAVGRSGQTSTDTQYF.

CDR3 nucleotides: TGTGCCAGCAGCTTCGCTAGCTCTGGGGCCAACGTCCTGACTTTC. Its protein is CASSFASSGANVLTF. The chain has TRBV7-3 and TRBJ2-6, with D unclear. The ends were cut back, 3 bases at V and 0 bases at J, with 6 bases in the middle. Germline V gene lookup returns CDR1 SGHTA and CDR2 FQGTGA. The CDR3 extends over 15 amino acids. The full variable domain, rest sourced from reference TRBV7-3 and TRBJ2-6, is GAGVSQTPSNKVTEKGKYVELRCDPISGHTALYWYRQSLGQGPEFLIYFQGTGAADDSGLPNDRFFAVRPEGSVSTLKIQRTERGDSAVYLCASSFASSGANVLTFGAGSRLTVL.

This sequence joins TRBV19 and TRBJ2-1, with a tentative D call TRBD2 (7 bases). The germline V gene encodes CDR1 LNHDA and CDR2 SQIVND (reference sequence). V lost 7 bases and J lost 0, with 16 bases in between. The CDR3 sequence is 16 residues long. This chain's CDR3 is CASTIGGTTSYNEQFF. The CDR3 nucleotides are TGTGCCAGTACCATAGGGGGGACTACCTCCTACAATGAGCAGTTCTTC. The variable domain in full, with the rest retrieved from reference TRBV19 and TRBJ2-1, is DGGITQSPKYLFRKEGQNVTLSCEQNLNHDAMYWYRQDPGQGLRLIYYSQIVNDFQKGDIAEGYSVSREKKESFPLTVTSAQKNPTAFYLCASTIGGTTSYNEQFFGPGTRLTVL.

In this sample, this clone turned up a few times. The chain carries TRBV5-8 and TRBJ2-7, with TRBD2 as a possible D gene (5 bases). Germline V gene sequence: CDR1 SGHTS, CDR2 YDEGEE. This CDR3 is built from 15 residues. Between the trimmed V and J ends, which lost 0 bases and 3 bases, there was a span of 13 bases. CDR3 sequence (DNA): TGTGCCAGCAGCTTGGCGTCCGATGCGGGCTACGAGCAGTACTTC. Protein: CASSLASDAGYEQYF. Full variable domain (remainder filled in from reference TRBV5-8 and TRBJ2-7): EAGVTQSPTHLIKTRGQQATLRCSPISGHTSVYWYQQALGLGLQFLLWYDEGEERNRGNFPPRFSGRQFPNYSSELNVNALELEDSALYLCASSLASDAGYEQYFGPGTRLTVT.

With respect to this clone: The sample contains more than one DNA sequence encoding this CDR3. J is TRBJ2-7 and V is TRBV4-1, with 14 positions matching TRBD2. CDR1 is MGHRA, CDR2 YSYEKL, per germline. V trimming: 4 bases; J trimming: 3 bases; junction bases outside the gene matches: 2. CDR3 size: 15 residues. CDR3 region: CASSRGTSGSYEQYF. The CDR3 coding sequence is TGCGCCAGCAGCCGGGGGACTAGCGGGAGCTACGAGCAGTACTTC.

V usage is TRBV10-3 and J usage is TRBJ2-3; TRBD1 agrees at 8 bases. This CDR3 comprises 16 residues. Germline assignment: CDR1 ENHRY and CDR2 SYGVKD. V was clipped by 2 bases and J by 0 bases; unmatched bases: 4. CDR3 nucleotide sequence: TGTGCCATCAGTGAGGTGACAGGGGTAAGCACAGATACGCAGTATTTT. Translating it yields CAISEVTGVSTDTQYF.

The rearrangement joins TRBV7-2 to TRBJ2-1; D is uncertain. The CDR3 loop spans 15 amino acids. The V end was cut by 5 bases, the J end by 9 bases, with 20 bases between. The V gene's germline CDR1 is SGHTA and CDR2 FQGNSA. CDR3 residues: CASSPRRGLVGEQFF. As DNA, the CDR3 is TGTGCCAGCAGCCCCCGCCGCGGTCTGGTTGGTGAGCAGTTCTTC.

This chain joins TRBV9 and TRBJ2-5, with a possible D match to TRBD2 (6 bases). CDR3 length equals 17 residues. Germline CDR1 and CDR2: SGDLS and YYNGEE. The V gene lost 0 bases and the J gene lost 0 bases, with 15 bases spanning the gap. The CDR3 spells CASSVATGRDYQETQYF. The CDR3 bases are TGTGCCAGCAGCGTAGCTACGGGCAGGGACTACCAAGAGACCCAGTACTTC.

The V gene is TRBV5-1, the J gene TRBJ1-2; TRBD1 aligns across 10 bases. The CDR3 totals 15 residues. The trim removed 2 bases at V and 4 bases at J, leaving 5 bases unmatched. The germline CDR1 and CDR2 sequences are SGHRS and YFSETQ. CDR3 protein: CASSFTGTGVYGYTF. The CDR3 nucleotides read TGCGCCAGCAGCTTTACCGGGACAGGGGTCTATGGCTACACCTTC.

With respect to this clone: Other DNA variants within this sample encode the same CDR3. The CDR3 region has the DNA TGTGCCAGCAGCTCGAGCACAGATACGCAGTATTTT. Translating it yields CASSSSTDTQYF. The chain has TRBV11-2 and TRBJ2-3; D is uncertain. Germline lookup yields CDR1 SGHAT and CDR2 FQNNGV. The CDR3 extends over 12 amino acids. V lost 4 bases to trimming and J lost 0 bases, with 2 bases between them. Full variable domain (missing parts from reference TRBV11-2 and TRBJ2-3): EAGVAQSPRYKIIEKRQSVAFWCNPISGHATLYWYQQILGQGPKLLIQFQNNGVVDDSQLPKDRFSAERLKGVDSTLKIQPAKLEDSAVYLCASSSSTDTQYFGPGTRLTVL.

The rearrangement links TRBV18 to TRBJ2-5, with 8 bases matching TRBD2. Germline-derived CDR1 and CDR2 are KGHSH and LQKENI. The CDR3 sequence is 16 residues long. V trimming: 2 bases; J trimming: 1 base; junction bases outside the gene matches: 6. The DNA for the CDR3 is TGTGCCAGCTCACCAGATGGCGGGGGGTTCCAAGAGACCCAGTACTTC. This sequence encodes CASSPDGGGFQETQYF.

This rearrangement joins TRBV5-1 to TRBJ2-2; perhaps TRBD2 as D (5 bases). Per germline, CDR1 SGHRS and CDR2 YFSETQ. The germline V and J ends were trimmed by 4 bases and 0 bases, with 13 bases remaining between them. This CDR3 spans 16 amino acids. The CDR3 region is CASSLLSVANTGELFF. In DNA form, the CDR3 reads TGCGCCAGCAGCCTTCTTAGCGTAGCGAACACCGGGGAGCTGTTTTTT.

The chain combines TRBV5-1 with TRBJ2-2, with D perhaps matching TRBD2 (6 bases). The CDR3 has 11 residues. The ends were cut back, 7 bases at V and 6 bases at J, with 7 bases in the middle. The germline V gene has CDR1 SGHRS and CDR2 YFSETQ. CDR3 in amino acids: CASGGSGELFF. The CDR3 DNA is TGCGCCAGCGGGGGGTCCGGGGAGCTGTTTTTT.

This clone was picked up a small number of times. V is TRBV4-2 and J is TRBJ2-1; tentatively, D is TRBD2 (7 bases). The germline V and J ends were trimmed by 1 base and 1 base, with 11 bases remaining between them. The CDR3 consists of 16 residues. Germline CDR1 LGHNA, CDR2 YNFKEQ. CDR3: CASSQVGGDSYNEQFF. CDR3 nucleotide sequence: TGTGCCAGCAGCCAAGTAGGGGGGGATTCCTACAATGAGCAGTTCTTC.

The chain joins TRBV28 to TRBJ2-5; 12 nucleotides align to TRBD2. Trimming took 6 bases from V and 4 from J; bases not matched to a gene: 6. This CDR3 is 15 amino acids long. Germline assignment: CDR1 MDHEN and CDR2 SYDVKM. The CDR3 DNA sequence: TGTGCCAGCAGCCCCGGGGGACTAGCGGGAGAGACCCAGTACTTC. Its protein is CASSPGGLAGETQYF.

The rearrangement links TRBV7-2 to TRBJ2-2, with D maybe TRBD2 (6 bases). Trimming removed 1 base at V and 6 bases at J, with 12 bases between. Per the germline V gene, CDR1 is SGHTA and CDR2 is FQGNSA. The CDR3 is made up of 15 amino acids. The CDR3 coding sequence is TGTGCCAGCAGCTTAGGTGTCGGGACTGCCGGGGAGCTGTTTTTT. Translating gives CASSLGVGTAGELFF.

The rearrangement joins TRBV5-6 to TRBJ1-1; D ambiguous. V was shortened by 0 bases and J by 1 base, with 10 bases between the two germline ends. From germline, CDR1 is SGHDT and CDR2 YYEEEE. The CDR3 has 15 residues. The CDR3 region has the DNA TGTGCCAGCAGCTTGGGGCCTCCCCCGAACACTGAAGCTTTCTTT. The encoded protein is CASSLGPPPNTEAFF.

The chain carries TRBV9 and TRBJ1-1; perhaps TRBD1 as D (6 bases). Trimming cost V 3 bases and J 2 bases, with 23 bases left between them. The CDR3 loop spans 18 amino acids. The germline V gene has CDR1 SGDLS and CDR2 YYNGEE. In nucleotides, the CDR3 is TGTGCCAGCAGCGCCCTAACGACAGGCCCACTGATCAACACTGAAGCTTTCTTT. As protein: CASSALTTGPLINTEAFF.